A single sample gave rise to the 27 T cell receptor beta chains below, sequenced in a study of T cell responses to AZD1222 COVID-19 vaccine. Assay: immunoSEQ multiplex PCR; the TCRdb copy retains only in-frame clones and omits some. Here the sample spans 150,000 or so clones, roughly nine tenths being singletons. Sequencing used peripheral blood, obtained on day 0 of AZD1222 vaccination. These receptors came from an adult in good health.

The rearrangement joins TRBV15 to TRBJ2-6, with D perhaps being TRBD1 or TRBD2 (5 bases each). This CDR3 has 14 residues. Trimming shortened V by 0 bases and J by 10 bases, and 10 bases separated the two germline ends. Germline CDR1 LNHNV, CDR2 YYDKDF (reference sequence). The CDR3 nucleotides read TGTGCCACCAGCAGAGAATTGGGGGTGAACGTCCTGACTTTC. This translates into CATSRELGVNVLTF.

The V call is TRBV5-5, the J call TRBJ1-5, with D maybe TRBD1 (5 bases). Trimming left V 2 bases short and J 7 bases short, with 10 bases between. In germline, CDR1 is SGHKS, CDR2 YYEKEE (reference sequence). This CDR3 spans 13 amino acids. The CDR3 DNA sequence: TGTGCCAGCAGCTTTGTTGGACAACAGCCCCAGCATTTT. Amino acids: CASSFVGQQPQHF.

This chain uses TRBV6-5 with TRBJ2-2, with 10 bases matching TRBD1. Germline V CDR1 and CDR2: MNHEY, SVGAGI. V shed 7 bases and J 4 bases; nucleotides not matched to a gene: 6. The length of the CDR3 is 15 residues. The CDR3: CASTKGQGPTGELFF. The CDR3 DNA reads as TGTGCCAGCACGAAGGGACAGGGGCCCACCGGGGAGCTGTTTTTT.

The DNA of the CDR3 is TGTGCCAGCAGTCCCCGAGGGGGGGCGCAAAGCAATCAGCCCCAGCATTTT. Translated, it gives CASSPRGGAQSNQPQHF. The chain has TRBV6-6 and TRBJ1-5; maybe TRBD1 (6 bases). The ends were cut back, 5 bases at V and 1 base at J, with 18 bases in the middle. Looked up from germline, CDR1 is MNHNY and CDR2 is SVGAGI (reference sequence). The CDR3 length is 17 residues.

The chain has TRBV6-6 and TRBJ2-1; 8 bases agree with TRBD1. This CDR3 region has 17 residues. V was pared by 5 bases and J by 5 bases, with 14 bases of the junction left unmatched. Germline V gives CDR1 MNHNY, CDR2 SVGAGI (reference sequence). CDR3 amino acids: CASSHPLADRVHNEQFF. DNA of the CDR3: TGTGCCAGCAGTCACCCTCTGGCGGACAGGGTCCACAATGAGCAGTTCTTC.

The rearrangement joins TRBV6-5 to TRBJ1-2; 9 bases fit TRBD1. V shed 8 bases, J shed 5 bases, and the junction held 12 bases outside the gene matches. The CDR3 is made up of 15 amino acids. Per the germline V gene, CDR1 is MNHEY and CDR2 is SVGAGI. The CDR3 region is CASRDPQGAHYGYTF. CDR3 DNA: TGTGCCAGCCGCGACCCACAGGGGGCTCATTATGGCTACACCTTC.

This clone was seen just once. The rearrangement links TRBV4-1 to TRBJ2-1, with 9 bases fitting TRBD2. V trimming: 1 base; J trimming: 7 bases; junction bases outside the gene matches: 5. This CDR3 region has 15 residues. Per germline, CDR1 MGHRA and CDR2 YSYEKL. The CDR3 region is CASSQASGVANEQFF. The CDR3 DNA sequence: TGCGCCAGCAGCCAAGCTAGCGGGGTCGCAAATGAGCAGTTCTTC.

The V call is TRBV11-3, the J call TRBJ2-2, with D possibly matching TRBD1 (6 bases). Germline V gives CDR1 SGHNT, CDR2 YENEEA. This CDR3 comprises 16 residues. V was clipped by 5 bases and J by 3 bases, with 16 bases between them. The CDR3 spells CASSTTGSLDTGELFF. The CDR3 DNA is TGTGCCAGCAGCACTACAGGGTCACTAGACACCGGGGAGCTGTTTTTT.

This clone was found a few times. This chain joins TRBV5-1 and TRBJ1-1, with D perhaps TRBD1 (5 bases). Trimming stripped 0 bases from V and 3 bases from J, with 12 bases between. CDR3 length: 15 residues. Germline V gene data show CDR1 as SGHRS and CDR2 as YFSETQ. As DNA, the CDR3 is TGCGCCAGCAGCTTGGTATCAGGGTCGGACACTGAAGCTTTCTTT. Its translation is CASSLVSGSDTEAFF.

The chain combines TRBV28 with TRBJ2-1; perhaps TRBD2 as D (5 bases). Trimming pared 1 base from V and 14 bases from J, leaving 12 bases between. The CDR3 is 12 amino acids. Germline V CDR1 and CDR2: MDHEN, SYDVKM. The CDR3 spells CASSLLDYRKFF. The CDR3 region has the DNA TGTGCCAGCAGTTTATTAGACTACCGGAAGTTCTTC.

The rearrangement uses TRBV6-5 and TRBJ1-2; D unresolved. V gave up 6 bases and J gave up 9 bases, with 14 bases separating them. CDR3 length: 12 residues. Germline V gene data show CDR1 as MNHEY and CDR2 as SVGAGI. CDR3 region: CASSLTGASYTF. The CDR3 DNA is TGTGCCAGCAGCTTGACGGGCGCGAGCTACACCTTC.

Here the CDR3 DNA reads TGCGCCAGCAGCCAAGGGAAGGGCTTGAGCTCCTACGAGCAGTACTTC. As protein: CASSQGKGLSSYEQYF. V and J are TRBV4-3 and TRBJ2-7, with no clear D. From germline, CDR1 is LGHNA and CDR2 YSLEER. With 1 base removed from V and 0 bases from J, the gap between germline ends came to 13 bases. CDR3 length: 16 amino acids.

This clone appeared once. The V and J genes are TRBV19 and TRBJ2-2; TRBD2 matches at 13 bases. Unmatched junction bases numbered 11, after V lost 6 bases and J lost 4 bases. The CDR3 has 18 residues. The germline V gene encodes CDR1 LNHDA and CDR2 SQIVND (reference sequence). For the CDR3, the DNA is TGTGCCAGTAGCAGAGAACTAGCGGGGGGGCCGGGCACCGGGGAGCTGTTTTTT. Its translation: CASSRELAGGPGTGELFF.

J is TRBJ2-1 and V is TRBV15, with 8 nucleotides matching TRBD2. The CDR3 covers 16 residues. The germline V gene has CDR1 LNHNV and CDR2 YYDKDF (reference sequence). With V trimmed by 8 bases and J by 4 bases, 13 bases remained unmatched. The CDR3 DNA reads TGTGCCACCGCCGCCGCCGGGACTAGAGTATACAATGAGCAGTTCTTC. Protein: CATAAAGTRVYNEQFF.

The CDR3 bases are TGTGCCAGCAGCCCCGGGACAGGGTCCTCTTACGAGCAGTACTTC. Amino acid sequence: CASSPGTGSSYEQYF. The chain has TRBV7-6 and TRBJ2-7; 9 nucleotides align to TRBD1. After removal of 5 bases from V and 4 bases from J, the junction contained 9 bases not matched to a gene. CDR3 length: 15 residues. CDR1 and CDR2 (germline): SGHVS, FNYEAQ.

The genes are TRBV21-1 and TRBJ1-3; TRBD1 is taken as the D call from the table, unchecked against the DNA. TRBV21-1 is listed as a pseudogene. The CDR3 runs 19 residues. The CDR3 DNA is TGTGCCAGCAGCAAAAAATTGCGAGACAGGGACCTTAATGGAAACACCATATATTTT. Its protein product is CASSKKLRDRDLNGNTIYF.

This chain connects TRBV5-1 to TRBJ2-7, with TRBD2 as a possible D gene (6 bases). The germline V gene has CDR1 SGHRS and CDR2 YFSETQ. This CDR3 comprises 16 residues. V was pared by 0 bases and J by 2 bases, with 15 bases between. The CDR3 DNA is TGCGCCAGCAGCTTGGCCCACGGAGGGGCAGCCTACGAGCAGTACTTC. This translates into CASSLAHGGAAYEQYF.

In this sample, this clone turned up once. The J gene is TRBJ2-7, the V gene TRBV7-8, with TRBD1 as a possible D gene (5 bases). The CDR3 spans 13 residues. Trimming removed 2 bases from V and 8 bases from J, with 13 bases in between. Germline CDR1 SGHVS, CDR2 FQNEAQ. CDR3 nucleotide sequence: TGTGCCAGCAGCTTATTTAAGGACAATCAGCAGTACTTC. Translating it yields CASSLFKDNQQYF.

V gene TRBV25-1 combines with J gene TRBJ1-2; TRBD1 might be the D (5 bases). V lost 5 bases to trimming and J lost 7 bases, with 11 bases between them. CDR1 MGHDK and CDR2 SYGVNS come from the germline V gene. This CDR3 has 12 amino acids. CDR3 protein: CASSRQGTGYTF. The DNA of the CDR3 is TGTGCCAGCAGTCGGCAGGGAACTGGCTACACCTTC.

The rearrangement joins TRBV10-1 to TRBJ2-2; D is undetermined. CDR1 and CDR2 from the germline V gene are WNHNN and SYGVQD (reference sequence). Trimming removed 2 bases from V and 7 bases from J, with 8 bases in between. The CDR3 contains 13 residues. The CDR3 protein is CASSETAHGELFF. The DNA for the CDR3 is TGCGCCAGCAGTGAGACAGCGCACGGGGAGCTGTTTTTT.

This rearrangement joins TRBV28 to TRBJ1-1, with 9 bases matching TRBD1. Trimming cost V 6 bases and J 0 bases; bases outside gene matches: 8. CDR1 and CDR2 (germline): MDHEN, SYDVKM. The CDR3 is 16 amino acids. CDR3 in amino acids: CASRSAGTGMNTEAFF. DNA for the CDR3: TGTGCCAGCAGATCCGCCGGGACAGGGATGAACACTGAAGCTTTCTTT.

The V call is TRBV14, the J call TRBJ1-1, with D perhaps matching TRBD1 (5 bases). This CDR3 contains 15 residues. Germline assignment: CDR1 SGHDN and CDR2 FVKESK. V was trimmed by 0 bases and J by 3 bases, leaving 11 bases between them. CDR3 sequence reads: CASSQDAGPYTEAFF. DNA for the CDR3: TGTGCCAGCAGCCAAGATGCAGGGCCCTACACTGAAGCTTTCTTT.

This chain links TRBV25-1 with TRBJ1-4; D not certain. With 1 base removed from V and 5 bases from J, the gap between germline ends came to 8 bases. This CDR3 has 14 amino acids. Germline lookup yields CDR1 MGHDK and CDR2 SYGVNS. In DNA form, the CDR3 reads TGTGCCAGCAGTGAATGGCCCCTAAATGAAAAACTGTTTTTT. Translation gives CASSEWPLNEKLFF. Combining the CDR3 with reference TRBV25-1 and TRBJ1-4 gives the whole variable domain EADIYQTPRYLVIGTGKKITLECSQTMGHDKMYWYQQDPGMELHLIHYSYGVNSTEKGDLSSESTVSRIRTEHFPLTLESARPSHTSQYLCASSEWPLNEKLFFGSGTQLSVL.

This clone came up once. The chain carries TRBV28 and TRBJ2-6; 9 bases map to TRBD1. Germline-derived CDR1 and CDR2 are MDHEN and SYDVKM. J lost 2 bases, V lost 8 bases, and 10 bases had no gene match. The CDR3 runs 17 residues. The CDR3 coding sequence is TGTGCCAGCGGTACCGGGACAGGGTTTACTGGGGCCAACGTCCTGACTTTC. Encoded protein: CASGTGTGFTGANVLTF.

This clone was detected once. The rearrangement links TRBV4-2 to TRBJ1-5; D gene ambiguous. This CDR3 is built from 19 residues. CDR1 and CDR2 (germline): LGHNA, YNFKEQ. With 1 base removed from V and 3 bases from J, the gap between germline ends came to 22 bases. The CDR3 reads CASSQVWIGELRNNQPQHF. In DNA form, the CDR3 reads TGTGCCAGCAGCCAAGTATGGATCGGAGAACTAAGAAACAATCAGCCCCAGCATTTT.

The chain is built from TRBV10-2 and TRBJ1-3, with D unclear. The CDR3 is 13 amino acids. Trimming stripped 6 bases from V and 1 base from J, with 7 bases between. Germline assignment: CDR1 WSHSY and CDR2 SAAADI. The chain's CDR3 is CASRSGSGNTIYF. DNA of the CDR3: TGCGCCAGCAGGTCGGGGTCTGGAAACACCATATATTTT.

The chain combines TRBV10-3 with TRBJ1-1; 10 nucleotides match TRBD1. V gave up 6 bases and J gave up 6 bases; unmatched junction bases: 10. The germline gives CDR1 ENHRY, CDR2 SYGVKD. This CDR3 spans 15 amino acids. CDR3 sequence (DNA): TGTGCCATCAGCGCGCCGGGACAGGGGATCCCTGAAGCTTTCTTT. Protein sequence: CAISAPGQGIPEAFF.